What follows are 2 T cell receptor beta chains derived from one specimen sequenced in a study of Ad26.COV2.S vaccination and SARS-CoV-2 variants. Treatment in this sample: about 20 received Ad26.COV2.S at low or high dose, single or two shots; 5 received placebo; per-sample allocation not given. Vaccine and placebo recipients were sampled on day 63 after the first injection. Generated by immunoSEQ multiplex PCR, the TCRdb table keeps only in-frame clones and is missing some. The table lists nearly 400,000 clones, around nine tenths of them singletons. The specimen was peripheral blood, collected in a trial of Ad26.COV2.S vaccine versus placebo. These receptors originate from a person between 18 and 60 years old who received the Ad26.COV2.S COVID-19 vaccine or a placebo.

The genes are TRBV5-1 and TRBJ1-5, with D tentatively TRBD1 (6 bases). Germline V gene data show CDR1 as SGHRS and CDR2 as YFSETQ. Trimming took off 0 bases at V and 0 bases at J, with 7 bases between the two ends. This CDR3 is 15 amino acids long. The chain's CDR3 is CASSLAGDSNQPQHF. DNA for the CDR3: TGCGCCAGCAGCTTGGCAGGGGATAGCAATCAGCCCCAGCATTTT.

The chain combines TRBV19 with TRBJ1-6; the D gene is possibly TRBD1 (5 bases). The CDR3 consists of 15 residues. Germline V gene sequence: CDR1 LNHDA, CDR2 SQIVND (reference sequence). V lost 5 bases, J lost 2 bases, and 10 bases lay in between. Here the CDR3 DNA reads TGTGCCAGTAGTTCCCGGGGCCCCTATAATTCACCCCTCCACTTT. Its translation: CASSSRGPYNSPLHF.